A single sample gave rise to the 29 T cell receptor beta chains below, sequenced in a study of neurological immune-mediated disorders. The sample's time point: longitudinal time-point 3. TCRdb processed the 5' RACE reads anew with MiXCR; each CDR3 protein has one entry. The repertoire holds fewer than 110,000 distinct CDR3 sequences, less than 14% seen once, with approximately 3.3% in the top ten. Sequencing was performed on PBMCs. The source is a female donor with HTLV-1-associated myelopathy (HAM/TSP).

Ten or more counts support this clonotype. The gene calls are TRBV7-9 and TRBJ1-4, with TRBD1 matching over 8 bases. CDR3 length: 15 amino acids. Germline V CDR1 and CDR2: SEHNR, FQNEAQ (reference sequence). Trimming cost V 6 bases and J 7 bases; bases outside gene matches: 10. As DNA, the CDR3 is TGTGCCAGCAGTATGTCAGGGGGCGAAGCTGAAAAACTGTTTTTT. This codes for CASSMSGGEAEKLFF.

This clonotype was detected many times. The rearrangement links TRBV20-1 to TRBJ2-3, with no clear D. CDR1 is DFQATT and CDR2 is SNEGSKA in the germline V gene (reference sequence). The germline V and J ends were trimmed by 7 bases and 2 bases, with 10 bases remaining between them. This CDR3 is 12 amino acids long. CDR3 in DNA: TGCAGTGTGGAAGGATCCACAGATACGCAGTATTTT. Its protein is CSVEGSTDTQYF.

The chain couples TRBV20-1 to TRBJ2-3; TRBD2 matches 10 bases. Germline-derived CDR1 and CDR2 are DFQATT and SNEGSKA (reference sequence). With V trimmed by 3 bases and J by 4 bases, 7 bases remained unmatched. There are 15 residues in the CDR3. The CDR3 sequence: CSARPGLASADTQYF. In nucleotides, the CDR3 is TGCAGTGCTAGGCCGGGACTAGCGTCGGCAGATACGCAGTATTTT.

The rearrangement links TRBV5-1 to TRBJ1-1; D not certain. This CDR3 contains 14 residues. CDR1 and CDR2 (germline): SGHRS, YFSETQ. The V gene lost 4 bases and the J gene lost 1 base, with 11 bases spanning the gap. CDR3 nucleotide sequence: TGCGCCAGCAGCGAAGGATGGGGGAACACTGAAGCTTTCTTT. This encodes CASSEGWGNTEAFF.

This clonotype occurred many times. This chain connects TRBV12-3 or TRBV12-4 to TRBJ2-1, with 7 bases identical to TRBD1. J gave up 2 bases and V 1 base, and 2 bases lay outside the gene matches. The CDR3 is 15 residues long. CDR3: CASSLEGAPYNEQFF. CDR3 bases: TGTGCCAGCAGTTTAGAGGGGGCTCCCTACAATGAGCAGTTCTTC.

This clonotype was observed many times. The CDR3 sequence is CASSLGTVEETQYF. The CDR3 DNA reads TGTGCCAGCAGCTTAGGGACAGTAGAAGAGACCCAGTACTTC. The chain is built from TRBV7-9 and TRBJ2-5; TRBD1 might be the D (6 bases). Between the trimmed V and J ends, which lost 1 base and 3 bases, there was a span of 9 bases. CDR1 and CDR2 from the germline V gene are SEHNR and FQNEAQ (reference sequence). The CDR3 contains 14 residues. The full variable domain, in which reference TRBV7-9 and TRBJ2-5 provide the parts outside the CDR3, is DTGVSQNPRHKITKRGQNVTFRCDPISEHNRLYWYRQTLGQGPEFLTYFQNEAQLEKSRLLSDRFSAERPKGSFSTLEIQRTEQGDSAMYLCASSLGTVEETQYFGPGTRLLVL.

This clonotype was seen repeatedly, ten times or more. The chain is built from TRBV3-1 and TRBJ1-6; D may be TRBD1 (6 bases). The CDR3 spans 12 residues. Trimming removed 2 bases from V and 14 bases from J, with 10 bases in between. Per germline, CDR1 LGHDT and CDR2 YNNKEL (reference sequence). The CDR3 nucleotides read TGTGCCAGCAGCCAAAGGGGGAACACCCTCCACTTT. The encoded protein is CASSQRGNTLHF.

This clonotype was detected ten times or more. The chain combines TRBV29-1 with TRBJ2-5; D uncertain. The CDR3 sequence is 13 residues long. Looked up from germline, CDR1 is SQVTM and CDR2 is ANQGSEA. V was pared by 6 bases and J by 2 bases, with 13 bases between. The CDR3 region has the DNA TGCAGCGTCACTCCGACCGTACAAGAGACCCAGTACTTC. Its translation: CSVTPTVQETQYF.

The DNA for the CDR3 is TGCGCCAGCAGCCCGATGGGACAGGGCCAAGAGACCCAGTACTTC. Encoded protein: CASSPMGQGQETQYF. The rearrangement links TRBV5-1 to TRBJ2-5; the match to TRBD1 covers 9 bases. CDR3 length: 15 amino acids. The V gene's germline CDR1 is SGHRS and CDR2 YFSETQ. Trimming at V came to 4 bases and at J to 1 base, leaving 5 bases not matched to a gene.

This clonotype has ten or more counts. V usage is TRBV5-1 and J usage is TRBJ2-3, with TRBD1 matching over 7 bases. V was clipped by 1 base and J by 0 bases; unmatched bases: 2. CDR3 length equals 15 residues. Germline V gene lookup returns CDR1 SGHRS and CDR2 YFSETQ. CDR3 in DNA: TGCGCCAGCAGCTTGACAGGGGCGAGCACAGATACGCAGTATTTT. Translating it yields CASSLTGASTDTQYF.

This clonotype occurred many times. The chain carries TRBV6-1 and TRBJ1-4; 7 positions match TRBD1. The CDR3 sequence is 15 residues long. From germline, CDR1 is MNHNS and CDR2 SASEGT. The junction had 10 bases not matched to a gene; V was cut back by 8 bases and J by 4 bases. This CDR3 reads CASQAARGSNEKLFF. The DNA of the CDR3 is TGTGCCAGCCAGGCGGCCAGGGGGAGTAATGAAAAACTGTTTTTT.

Ten or more counts support this clonotype. The junction shows a germline mismatch at one end, possibly a read error. J is TRBJ1-5 and V is TRBV7-6; a weak D match, TRBD1 (5 bases). The CDR3 extends over 14 amino acids. Per germline, CDR1 SGHVS and CDR2 FNYEAQ. CDR3 sequence: CASSLGDSNQPQHF. The DNA for the CDR3 is TGCGCCAGCAGCTTGGGGGATAGCAATCAGCCCCAGCATTTT.

At least ten counts were recorded for this clonotype. The V call is TRBV5-1, the J call TRBJ2-3; no reliable D call. Per the germline V gene, CDR1 is SGHRS and CDR2 is YFSETQ. Trimming left V 1 base short and J 0 bases short, with 6 bases between. CDR3 length equals 14 residues. The CDR3 sequence is CASSLSQSTDTQYF. The DNA of the CDR3 is TGCGCCAGCAGCTTGTCTCAGAGCACAGATACGCAGTATTTT.

This clonotype was seen at least ten times. This sequence joins TRBV6-5 and TRBJ2-7; TRBD1 agrees at 7 bases. The CDR3 length is 14 residues. Germline V CDR1 and CDR2: MNHEY, SVGAGI. V trimming: 7 bases; J trimming: 0 bases; junction bases outside the gene matches: 6. CDR3 sequence reads: CASKPRTGSYEQYF. The DNA for the CDR3 is TGTGCCAGCAAACCCCGGACAGGCTCCTACGAGCAGTACTTC.

Many counts were recorded for this clonotype. The chain couples TRBV10-3 to TRBJ2-5; D is perhaps TRBD1 or TRBD2 (5 bases each). The CDR3 consists of 13 residues. Germline lookup yields CDR1 ENHRY and CDR2 SYGVKD. The germline V and J ends were trimmed by 2 bases and 2 bases, with 6 bases remaining between them. The CDR3 nucleotides read TGTGCCATCAGTGAGGGGGGACAAGAGACCCAGTACTTC. Amino acids: CAISEGGQETQYF.

In this sample, this clonotype turned up many times. This sequence joins TRBV5-1 and TRBJ1-4; 7 bases agree with TRBD1. The CDR3 loop spans 14 amino acids. The germline CDR1 and CDR2 sequences are SGHRS and YFSETQ. V lost 5 bases and J lost 2; bases outside the gene matches: 3. In DNA, the CDR3 is TGCGCCAGCAGAATGGGACAGACTAATGAAAAACTGTTTTTT. It encodes CASRMGQTNEKLFF.

This clonotype came up many times. The CDR3 nucleotides read TGTGTATCAGTTGGGGGGTCTGATTACAATGAGCAGTTCTTC. Encoded protein: CVSVGGSDYNEQFF. This chain joins TRBV7-2 and TRBJ2-1, with D maybe TRBD2 (6 bases). The germline V gene encodes CDR1 SGHTA and CDR2 FQGNSA. This CDR3 has 14 residues.

This clonotype was observed at least ten times. J is TRBJ2-7 and V is TRBV10-3, with a tentative D call TRBD1 (5 bases). Trimming removed 3 bases at V and 0 bases at J, with 12 bases between. This CDR3 is 15 amino acids long. In germline, CDR1 is ENHRY, CDR2 SYGVKD. CDR3 sequence: CAISDDSKTSYEQYF. CDR3 coding DNA: TGTGCCATCAGTGACGACAGCAAGACCTCCTACGAGCAGTACTTC.

Worth noting for this clonotype: Just one base apart from a much larger clone, this may be a read error. The chain combines TRBV12-3 or TRBV12-4 with TRBJ1-5; D remains unclear. The ends were cut back, 1 base at V and 7 bases at J, with 8 bases in the middle. The CDR3 covers 13 residues. This CDR3 reads CASSLVPEQPQHF. CDR3 coding DNA: TGTGCCAGCAGTTTAGTCCCTGAACAGCCCCAGCATTTT.

On this clonotype: A read error may explain this, as a much larger clone is one base away. V and J are TRBV12-3 or TRBV12-4 and TRBJ1-1; no clear D gene. V shed 3 bases and J shed 4 bases, with 12 bases lying between them. This CDR3 is 14 amino acids long. CDR3 amino acids: CASSFGIITTEAFF. The CDR3 nucleotides are TGTGCCAGCAGTTTCGGGATCATAACCACTGAAGCTTTCTTT.

Here the CDR3 reads CASSEFAGGITDTQYF. The CDR3 bases are TGTGCCAGCAGTGAGTTTGCGGGGGGAATCACAGATACGCAGTATTTT. V gene TRBV6-1 combines with J gene TRBJ2-3; TRBD2 matches 8 bases. Trimming took 3 bases from V and 2 from J; bases not matched to a gene: 7. Per germline, CDR1 MNHNS and CDR2 SASEGT. The CDR3 extends over 16 amino acids.

Worth noting for this clonotype: A much larger clone lies a single base off, so this may be a read error. The chain is built from TRBV20-1 and TRBJ2-1; D call uncertain. V dropped 4 bases and J dropped 4 bases, with 11 bases sitting between them. Germline CDR1 is DFQATT and CDR2 is SNEGSKA (reference sequence). This CDR3 has 13 residues. CDR3 bases: TGCAGTGCTAACCTTCGATATTACAATGAGCAGTTCTTC. This translates into CSANLRYYNEQFF.

This clonotype was observed many times. The rearrangement joins TRBV20-1 to TRBJ1-2; TRBD1 agrees at 10 bases. Germline trimming cut 5 bases from V and 5 bases from J; bases unmatched to any gene: 11. CDR1 and CDR2 from the germline V gene are DFQATT and SNEGSKA (reference sequence). This CDR3 region has 15 residues. This chain's CDR3 is CSAPGQGNSFYGYTF. The CDR3 DNA follows: TGCAGTGCTCCGGGACAGGGGAATTCTTTTTATGGCTACACCTTC.

Remarks on this clonotype: This sequence may be a read error, since a much larger clone differs from it by one base. This chain joins TRBV7-7 and TRBJ2-1, with a possible D match to TRBD2 (5 bases). The CDR3 runs to 13 residues. From germline, CDR1 is SSHAT and CDR2 FNYEAQ (reference sequence). V lost 4 bases to trimming and J lost 9 bases, with 13 bases between them. The CDR3 spells CASSYEAGAEQFF. DNA of the CDR3: TGTGCCAGCAGCTACGAGGCGGGCGCTGAGCAGTTCTTC.

This clonotype was picked up many times. This sequence joins TRBV5-1 and TRBJ2-2, with 8 nucleotides matching TRBD2. Losses at the gene ends were 1 base for V and 1 base for J; bases not matched to a gene: 3. The CDR3 extends over 16 amino acids. The V gene's germline CDR1 is SGHRS and CDR2 YFSETQ. CDR3 nucleotide sequence: TGCGCCAGCAGCTTGTTCGGGACTAGGAACACCGGGGAGCTGTTTTTT. Translation: CASSLFGTRNTGELFF.

This clonotype was seen at least ten times. This chain joins TRBV20-1 and TRBJ1-2; TRBD1 aligns across 10 bases. The ends lost 6 bases at V and 4 bases at J; junction bases unmatched: 5. CDR3 length: 13 residues. CDR1 DFQATT and CDR2 SNEGSKA come from the germline V gene (reference sequence). For the CDR3, the DNA is TGCAGTGCGGGGACAGGGGTTTTCTATGGCTACACCTTC. This gives the protein CSAGTGVFYGYTF.

The chain couples TRBV5-1 to TRBJ2-3, with 9 positions matching TRBD2. With V trimmed by 0 bases and J by 1 base, 9 bases remained unmatched. The CDR3 consists of 18 residues. Germline CDR1 is SGHRS and CDR2 is YFSETQ. For the CDR3, the DNA is TGCGCCAGCAGCTTGGGTAGGCGGCTAGCGGGACGCACAGATACGCAGTATTTT. Translating gives CASSLGRRLAGRTDTQYF.

There are many counts of this clonotype. The rearrangement uses TRBV6-5 and TRBJ2-7, with D perhaps matching TRBD1 or TRBD2 (5 bases each). The germline V and J ends were trimmed by 0 bases and 6 bases, with 9 bases remaining between them. Germline CDR1 reads MNHEY; CDR2 reads SVGAGI. CDR3 length: 13 residues. The CDR3 spells CASSYSRAGEQYF. CDR3 in DNA: TGTGCCAGCAGTTACTCCAGGGCGGGCGAGCAGTACTTC.

This clonotype was seen repeatedly, ten times or more. The gene calls are TRBV20-1 and TRBJ2-1; D perhaps matches TRBD2 (7 bases). Germline CDR1 and CDR2: DFQATT and SNEGSKA (reference sequence). This CDR3 has 13 residues. Trimming stripped 6 bases from V and 7 bases from J, with 16 bases between. This chain's CDR3 is CSAGGGGGNEQFF. As DNA, the CDR3 is TGCAGTGCCGGGGGCGGGGGTGGAAATGAGCAGTTCTTC.